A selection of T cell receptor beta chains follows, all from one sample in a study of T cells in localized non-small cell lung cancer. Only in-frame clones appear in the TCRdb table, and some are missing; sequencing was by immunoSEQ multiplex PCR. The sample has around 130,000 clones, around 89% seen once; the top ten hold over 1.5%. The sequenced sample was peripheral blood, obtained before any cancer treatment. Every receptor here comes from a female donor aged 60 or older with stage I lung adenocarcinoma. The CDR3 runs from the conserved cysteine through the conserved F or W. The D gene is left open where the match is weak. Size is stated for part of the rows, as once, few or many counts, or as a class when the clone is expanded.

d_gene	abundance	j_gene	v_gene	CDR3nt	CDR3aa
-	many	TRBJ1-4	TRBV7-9	TGTGCCAGCAGCCCCTCGGGGGGGGGAAATGAAAAACTGTTTTTT	CASSPSGGGNEKLFF
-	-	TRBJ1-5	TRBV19	TGTGCCAGTAGTATCCCCGTCACATTGGGCAATCAGCCCCAGCATTTT	CASSIPVTLGNQPQHF
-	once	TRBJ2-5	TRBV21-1	TGTGCCAGCAGCAAAGTTCTCGGAGAGCGGGAGGGCCTCGAGACCCAGTACTTC	CASSKVLGEREGLETQYF
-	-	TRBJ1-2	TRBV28	TGTGCCAGCGGCTATCGGGTGCAGGGGGGCTACACCTTC	CASGYRVQGGYTF
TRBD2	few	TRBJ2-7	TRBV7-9	TGTGCCAGCAGCTTAAGGACTAGCGGGAGCTACGAGCAGTACTTC	CASSLRTSGSYEQYF
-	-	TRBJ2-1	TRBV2	TGTGCCAGCAGGGACGGAAATGAGCAGTTCTTC	CASRDGNEQFF
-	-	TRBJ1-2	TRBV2	TGTGCCAGCAGTGTCTCTCCAGCGATCTATGGCTACACCTTC	CASSVSPAIYGYTF
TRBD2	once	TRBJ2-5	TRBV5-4	TGTGCCAGCAAAGGGCGACTAGCGGGACGGTCTTTTCAAGAGACCCAGTACTTC	CASKGRLAGRSFQETQYF
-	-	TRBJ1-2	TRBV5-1	TGCGCCAGCAGCAATACCGGGACCGGTGGGGGCTACACCTTC	CASSNTGTGGGYTF
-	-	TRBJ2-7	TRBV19	TGTGCCAGTAGTATCGAGACTACCTACGAGCAGTACTTC	CASSIETTYEQYF
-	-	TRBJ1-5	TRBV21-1	TGTGCCAGCAGCGGTACGAGCAATCAGCCCCAGCATTTT	CASSGTSNQPQHF
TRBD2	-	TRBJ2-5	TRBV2	TGTGCCAGCAGTCTACTAGCGGGGATTCAAGAGACCCAGTACTTC	CASSLLAGIQETQYF
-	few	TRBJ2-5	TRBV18	TGTGCCAGCTCACAGTACAGGGAGACCCAGTACTTC	CASSQYRETQYF
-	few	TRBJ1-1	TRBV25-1	TGTGCCAGCAGTGCCTACAGAGGGAACACTGAAGCTTTCTTT	CASSAYRGNTEAFF
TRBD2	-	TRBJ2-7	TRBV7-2	TGTGCCAGCAGCTCCCTTGGGACTAGCGGGATTCGAGACGAGCAGTACTTC	CASSSLGTSGIRDEQYF
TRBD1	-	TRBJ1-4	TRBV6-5	TGTGCCAGCAGTAGATCCGGGACAGGGACCGAAAAACTGTTTTTT	CASSRSGTGTEKLFF
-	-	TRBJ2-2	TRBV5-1	TGCGCCAGCAGCTTGGGGCAGGATGGCGGGGAGCTGTTTTTT	CASSLGQDGGELFF
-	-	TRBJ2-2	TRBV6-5	TGTGCCAGCAGTTTCAGGACTGCGAACACCGGGGAGCTGTTTTTT	CASSFRTANTGELFF
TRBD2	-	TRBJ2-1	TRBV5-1	TGCGCCAGCAGCTTGGTTGGACTAGCTGGAGGTGAGCAGTTCTTC	CASSLVGLAGGEQFF
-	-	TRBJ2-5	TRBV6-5	TGTGCCAGCAGTTACTTTCCAGGGCAGGAGACCCAGTACTTC	CASSYFPGQETQYF
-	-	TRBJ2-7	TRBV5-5	TGTGCCAGCAGCTTGGGGGGCCAGGGAATGCTTCCCTACGAGCAGTACTTC	CASSLGGQGMLPYEQYF
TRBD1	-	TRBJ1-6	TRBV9	TGTGCCAGCAGCGACGACAGGGTCAATTCACCCCTCCACTTT	CASSDDRVNSPLHF
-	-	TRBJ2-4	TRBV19	TGTGCCAGTAGTCCCCGGGACTTTGGGAACATTCAGTACTTC	CASSPRDFGNIQYF
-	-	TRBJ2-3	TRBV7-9	TGTGCCAGCAGCTCGTATTCCGCAGCCACAGATACGCAGTATTTT	CASSSYSAATDTQYF
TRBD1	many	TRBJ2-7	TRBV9	TGTGCCAGCAGCCCCCGGGACAGATCCTACGAGCAGTACTTC	CASSPRDRSYEQYF
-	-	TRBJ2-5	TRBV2	TGTGCCAGCAGTGCCAGATCTTTGAGCGGGGAGACCCAGTACTTC	CASSARSLSGETQYF
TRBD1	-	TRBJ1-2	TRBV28	TGTGCCAGCAGTTCAGGACAGGGACGGGTCTATGGCTACACCTTC	CASSSGQGRVYGYTF
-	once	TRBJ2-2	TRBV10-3	TGTGCCATCACCCCCTCGAGGGCAGCCGCCACCGGGGAGCTGTTTTTT	CAITPSRAAATGELFF